These 8 T cell receptor beta chains were sequenced from one sample in a study of T-cell memory formation after mild COVID-19. Via MiXCR, TCRdb re-called the 5' RACE reads, giving one row per CDR3 protein. This sample has 110,000 or so distinct CDR3 sequences, with 20% to 25% found just once. Sequencing was performed on PBMCs or a T cell subset sorted from them (not recorded which). The receptor set was obtained from a man in his late teens or twenties who had mild COVID-19 (a few samples of this study predate the infection). Cell type and time point are not known.

This clonotype showed up just a few times. The chain has TRBV19 and TRBJ2-5; a possible D gene is TRBD1 (6 bases). Germline V CDR1 and CDR2: LNHDA, SQIVND (reference sequence). The CDR3 length is 15 residues. Trimming shortened V by 3 bases and J by 2 bases, and 13 bases separated the two germline ends. This chain's CDR3 is CASSMTEDRQETQYF. DNA of the CDR3: TGTGCCAGTAGTATGACGGAGGACAGACAAGAGACCCAGTACTTC. The full variable domain, with the rest looked up from reference TRBV19 and TRBJ2-5, is DGGITQSPKYLFRKEGQNVTLSCEQNLNHDAMYWYRQDPGQGLRLIYYSQIVNDFQKGDIAEGYSVSREKKESFPLTVTSAQKNPTAFYLCASSMTEDRQETQYFGPGTRLLVL.

This chain uses TRBV11-3 with TRBJ2-3, with D perhaps being TRBD1 or TRBD2 (5 bases each). The CDR3 length is 14 residues. Germline lookup yields CDR1 SGHNT and CDR2 YENEEA. V shed 4 bases and J shed 2 bases, with 10 bases lying between them. This CDR3 reads CASSWGGLTDTQYF. CDR3 nucleotides: TGTGCCAGCAGCTGGGGCGGGCTCACAGATACGCAGTATTTT. Full variable domain (rest looked up from reference TRBV11-3 and TRBJ2-3): EAGVVQSPRYKIIEKKQPVAFWCNPISGHNTLYWYLQNLGQGPELLIRYENEEAVDDSQLPKDRFSAERLKGVDSTLKIQPAELGDSAVYLCASSWGGLTDTQYFGPGTRLTVL.

The J gene is TRBJ1-1, the V gene TRBV5-5; D gene uncertain. Germline-derived CDR1 and CDR2 are SGHKS and YYEKEE (reference sequence). The CDR3 runs 13 residues. V lost 0 bases and J lost 1, with 4 bases in between. The CDR3 loop reads CASSLVWNTEAFF. The CDR3 region has the DNA TGTGCCAGCAGCTTGGTCTGGAACACTGAAGCTTTCTTT.

This clonotype showed up just a few times. The chain uses TRBV4-3 and TRBJ2-3; 7 positions match TRBD2. With 1 base clipped from V and 4 bases from J, the junction kept 5 bases outside the gene matches. CDR1 LGHNA and CDR2 YSLEER come from the germline V gene. This CDR3 comprises 15 residues. This CDR3 is CASSQVKRGPDTQYF. The CDR3 region has the DNA TGCGCCAGCAGCCAAGTAAAGCGGGGCCCAGATACGCAGTATTTT.

CDR3 coding DNA: TGTGCCATCAGTGAGATAGCGAGCGAGACCCAGTACTTC. It is translated as CAISEIASETQYF. The chain combines TRBV10-3 with TRBJ2-5; weak D call: TRBD2 (5 bases). Germline V lookup: CDR1 ENHRY, CDR2 SYGVKD. V was clipped by 2 bases and J by 5 bases, with 9 bases between them. The CDR3 covers 13 residues.

This clonotype turned up a few times. The chain joins TRBV12-3 or TRBV12-4 to TRBJ2-1, with 8 bases aligning to TRBD2. Trimming took 9 bases from V and 7 from J; bases not matched to a gene: 8. The CDR3 totals 13 residues. The CDR3 DNA reads TGTGCCAGTTTAGCGGGGTTGGGAAATGAGCAGTTCTTC. It is translated as CASLAGLGNEQFF.

The chain carries TRBV12-3 or TRBV12-4 and TRBJ2-7; D is unresolved. V lost 8 bases and J lost 5, with 10 bases in between. This CDR3 has 11 residues. The CDR3 is CASGSFDEQYF. In nucleotides, the CDR3 is TGTGCCAGCGGCTCCTTCGACGAGCAGTACTTC.

A few counts support this clonotype. The chain links TRBV12-3 or TRBV12-4 to TRBJ1-2, with D unresolved. CDR3 length equals 13 residues. Trimming stripped 6 bases from V and 8 bases from J, with 16 bases between. The CDR3 reads CASSFGLGRGYTF. The DNA for the CDR3 is TGTGCCAGCAGCTTCGGGTTGGGCAGAGGCTACACCTTC.